This T cell receptor (beta chain) stems from a study of blood T cell repertoires in COVID-19. The overall study: T cells, B-cell-depleted T cells, or PBMCs provided the cDNA or gDNA that served as material.

This clone turned up a few times. The authors' processing: By means of reference gene primer amplification, nucleated cell counts were estimated. The repertoire was sequenced with immunoSEQ multiplex PCR; TCRdb's copy has only in-frame clones and lacks some. The V and J calls and clone size come from that table; D and trimming were worked out from the DNA. The sample contains under 150,000 clones, about four fifths of which appear only once. The CDR3 covers 14 residues. Germline trimming cut 11 bases from V and 2 bases from J; bases unmatched to any gene: 9. Germline V gene sequence: CDR1 ENHRY, CDR2 SYGVKD.

Sequencing input: peripheral blood. This chain uses TRBV10-3 with TRBJ2-3; 8 nucleotides line up with TRBD2. This clonotype was sampled from a man of 80 years or more with active or convalescent COVID-19. CDR3 bases: TGTGCCCTCGCCCCAGCGGGAGACACAGATACGCAGTATTTT. Translation: CALAPAGDTDTQYF.